These 24 T cell receptor beta chains were sequenced from one sample in a study of OX40 agonist ivuxolimab in advanced cancers. This table comes from immunoSEQ multiplex PCR, and its TCRdb copy is limited to in-frame clones, with some not included. The profile shows more than 50,000 clones, roughly nine tenths of them singletons. Sequenced material: CD4+ or CD8+ T cells sorted from blood, taken in a trial of the OX40 agonist ivuxolimab. These receptors were obtained from an adult with an advanced solid tumor such as melanoma, head and neck, liver or kidney cancer.

This rearrangement joins TRBV13 to TRBJ2-2; D possibly corresponds to TRBD1 (6 bases). This CDR3 region has 15 residues. V was cut by 4 bases and J by 6 bases, with 15 bases left in between. Germline V gene sequence: CDR1 PRHDT, CDR2 FYEKMQ (reference sequence). This chain's CDR3 is CASSSIDRIAGELFF. The CDR3 DNA is TGTGCCAGCAGCTCGATCGACAGGATCGCCGGGGAGCTGTTTTTT.

A single count supports this clone. The gene calls are TRBV13 and TRBJ1-1, with no clear D. This CDR3 comprises 16 residues. From germline, CDR1 is PRHDT and CDR2 FYEKMQ (reference sequence). Trimming left V 0 bases short and J 6 bases short, with 17 bases between. Here the CDR3 DNA reads TGTGCCAGCAGCTTAGGGCAGATTCTTGCGCGGGCTGAAGCTTTCTTT. It specifies CASSLGQILARAEAFF.

The chain uses TRBV30 and TRBJ1-2; tentative D call: TRBD1 (6 bases). There are 13 residues in the CDR3. CDR1 GTSNPN and CDR2 SVGIG come from the germline V gene (reference sequence). Trimming left V 0 bases short and J 5 bases short, with 10 bases between. CDR3: CAWSVGGGYGYTF. The CDR3 DNA is TGTGCCTGGAGTGTAGGGGGAGGGTATGGCTACACCTTC.

The chain combines TRBV19 with TRBJ2-7; D remains ambiguous. The CDR3 runs to 18 residues. The V and J ends lost 2 bases and 0 bases respectively, with 20 bases between them. CDR1 and CDR2 from the germline V gene are LNHDA and SQIVND (reference sequence). The DNA for the CDR3 is TGTGCCAGTAGTATATCCCCCTCGAAGCTGCAACCCTCCTACGAGCAGTACTTC. This gives the protein CASSISPSKLQPSYEQYF.

J is TRBJ2-6 and V is TRBV5-1; TRBD1 matches 8 bases. Germline loops: CDR1 SGHRS, CDR2 YFSETQ. With 4 bases clipped from V and 4 bases from J, the junction kept 7 bases outside the gene matches. The CDR3 is made up of 16 amino acids. The CDR3 here is CASSKDREAGANVLTF. In nucleotides, the CDR3 is TGCGCCAGCAGCAAGGACAGGGAGGCCGGGGCCAACGTCCTGACTTTC.

The genes are TRBV27 and TRBJ2-1; 11 bases agree with TRBD2. This CDR3 has 14 residues. After removal of 6 bases from V and 8 bases from J, the junction contained 6 bases not matched to a gene. Germline CDR1 is MNHEY and CDR2 is SMNVEV (reference sequence). CDR3 residues: CASSPLAGGDEQFF. In DNA, the CDR3 is TGTGCCAGCAGCCCGCTAGCGGGGGGCGATGAGCAGTTCTTC.

V and J are TRBV19 and TRBJ1-5; D is uncertain. Germline V gives CDR1 LNHDA, CDR2 SQIVND (reference sequence). Trimming stripped 3 bases from V and 0 bases from J, with 12 bases between. This CDR3 is 16 amino acids long. As DNA, the CDR3 is TGTGCCAGTAGTATGTCCTCCGGAAATAGCAATCAGCCCCAGCATTTT. It encodes CASSMSSGNSNQPQHF. The full variable domain, in which reference TRBV19 and TRBJ1-5 provide the parts outside the CDR3, is DGGITQSPKYLFRKEGQNVTLSCEQNLNHDAMYWYRQDPGQGLRLIYYSQIVNDFQKGDIAEGYSVSREKKESFPLTVTSAQKNPTAFYLCASSMSSGNSNQPQHFGDGTRLSIL.

The gene calls are TRBV5-6 and TRBJ2-7; tentative D call: TRBD1 (6 bases). Germline CDR1 reads SGHDT; CDR2 reads YYEEEE. The CDR3 consists of 13 residues. V was pared by 4 bases and J by 3 bases, with 11 bases between. DNA of the CDR3: TGTGCCAGCAGCCTTCCGGACAGCTACGAGCAGTACTTC. Amino acid sequence: CASSLPDSYEQYF.

This chain joins TRBV30 and TRBJ1-1; TRBD1 might be the D (6 bases). The CDR3 is 15 amino acids. With 3 bases removed from V and 8 bases from J, the gap between germline ends came to 22 bases. Germline V gene data show CDR1 as GTSNPN and CDR2 as SVGIG (reference sequence). The CDR3 DNA follows: TGTGCCTGGAGCTTGGGGGGGCACTACTTAACGGAAGCTTTCTTT. This encodes CAWSLGGHYLTEAFF.

This rearrangement joins TRBV28 to TRBJ1-4; D ambiguous. V shed 5 bases and J shed 0 bases, with 10 bases lying between them. CDR1 is MDHEN and CDR2 is SYDVKM in the germline V gene. The CDR3 consists of 15 residues. CDR3 amino acids: CASSLGEATNEKLFF. The CDR3 nucleotides are TGTGCCAGCAGTCTCGGGGAAGCAACTAATGAAAAACTGTTTTTT.

This clone was counted only a few times. The chain uses TRBV30 and TRBJ1-1, with D unclear. This CDR3 spans 11 amino acids. Germline V gives CDR1 GTSNPN, CDR2 SVGIG (reference sequence). V shed 0 bases and J shed 6 bases, with 5 bases lying between them. The CDR3 region is CAWSVLAEAFF. The CDR3 coding sequence is TGTGCCTGGAGTGTACTGGCTGAAGCTTTCTTT.

CDR3 DNA: TGCGCCAGCAGTGAGAGGGCCGCTCATACCGGGGAGCTGTTTTTT. Protein sequence: CASSERAAHTGELFF. This chain connects TRBV10-2 to TRBJ2-2; D ambiguous. The CDR3 is made up of 15 amino acids. CDR1 and CDR2 (germline): WSHSY, SAAADI. With 2 bases removed from V and 5 bases from J, the gap between germline ends came to 12 bases.

The chain is built from TRBV7-9 and TRBJ2-1; D not certain. Trimming took off 5 bases at V and 8 bases at J, with 16 bases between the two ends. Germline V gene data show CDR1 as SEHNR and CDR2 as FQNEAQ (reference sequence). This CDR3 contains 14 residues. This CDR3 is CASSPLGPGDEQFF. CDR3 bases: TGTGCCAGCAGCCCCTTAGGGCCGGGCGATGAGCAGTTCTTC.

CDR3 DNA sequence: TGTGCCATCAGTGAGTCGCTGGGGCTTGGGACTGAAGCTTTCTTT. This gives the protein CAISESLGLGTEAFF. This chain uses TRBV10-3 with TRBJ1-1; D perhaps matches TRBD1 (5 bases). Germline V gene lookup returns CDR1 ENHRY and CDR2 SYGVKD. Trimming removed 0 bases from V and 5 bases from J, with 13 bases in between. This CDR3 comprises 15 residues.

The rearrangement joins TRBV27 to TRBJ1-2; 7 bases agree with TRBD1. This CDR3 has 14 amino acids. The junction had 6 bases not matched to a gene; V was cut back by 5 bases and J by 3 bases. Germline V gene sequence: CDR1 MNHEY, CDR2 SMNVEV (reference sequence). As DNA, the CDR3 is TGTGCCAGCAGTCAAGCCGGGACAGACTATGGCTACACCTTC. This encodes CASSQAGTDYGYTF.

This sequence joins TRBV11-2 and TRBJ2-1, with 8 bases aligning to TRBD2. CDR1 is SGHAT and CDR2 is FQNNGV in the germline V gene. With V trimmed by 5 bases and J by 8 bases, 5 bases remained unmatched. This CDR3 is built from 13 residues. CDR3 sequence: CASSLGGADEQFF. In DNA, the CDR3 is TGTGCCAGCAGCCTCGGGGGGGCGGATGAGCAGTTCTTC.

V and J are TRBV5-5 and TRBJ2-7; D is possibly TRBD1 (5 bases). This CDR3 is 14 amino acids long. V gave up 3 bases and J gave up 0 bases, with 10 bases separating them. The germline gives CDR1 SGHKS, CDR2 YYEKEE (reference sequence). CDR3 loop: CASSSYRSSYEQYF. CDR3 nucleotide sequence: TGTGCCAGCAGCTCCTACAGGAGCTCCTACGAGCAGTACTTC. Full variable domain (outside the CDR3, taken from reference TRBV5-5 and TRBJ2-7): DAGVTQSPTHLIKTRGQQVTLRCSPISGHKSVSWYQQVLGQGPQFIFQYYEKEERGRGNFPDRFSARQFPNYSSELNVNALLLGDSALYLCASSSYRSSYEQYFGPGTRLTVT.

The chain has TRBV2 and TRBJ1-6; D remains ambiguous. CDR1 is SNHLY, CDR2 FYNNEI, per germline. The ends were cut back, 2 bases at V and 7 bases at J, with 6 bases in the middle. The CDR3 totals 13 residues. CDR3 loop: CASSERWNSPLHF. The CDR3 bases are TGTGCCAGCAGTGAACGTTGGAATTCACCCCTCCACTTT.

The chain has TRBV27 and TRBJ1-4; D unclear. Germline V gives CDR1 MNHEY, CDR2 SMNVEV (reference sequence). V was trimmed by 4 bases and J by 4 bases, leaving 10 bases between them. This CDR3 is 14 amino acids long. The CDR3 DNA sequence: TGTGCCAGCAGTTCGGCTGGGATTAATGAAAAACTGTTTTTT. Residues: CASSSAGINEKLFF.

This chain links TRBV28 with TRBJ2-7; TRBD2 aligns across 15 bases. Germline CDR1 reads MDHEN; CDR2 reads SYDVKM. CDR3 size: 13 residues. Unmatched junction bases numbered 0, after V lost 8 bases and J lost 4 bases. The CDR3 sequence is CASGTSGGYEQYF. DNA for the CDR3: TGTGCCAGCGGGACTAGCGGGGGGTACGAGCAGTACTTC. Combining the CDR3 with reference TRBV28 and TRBJ2-7 gives the whole variable domain DVKVTQSSRYLVKRTGEKVFLECVQDMDHENMFWYRQDPGLGLRLIYFSYDVKMKEKGDIPEGYSVSREKKERFSLILESASTNQTSMYLCASGTSGGYEQYFGPGTRLTVT.

The rearrangement joins TRBV27 to TRBJ2-7, with D possibly TRBD2 on 5 matching bases. Germline V gives CDR1 MNHEY, CDR2 SMNVEV (reference sequence). Trimming left V 5 bases short and J 6 bases short, with 20 bases between. The CDR3 has 15 residues. The CDR3: CASSPHGVGVSEQYF. CDR3 coding DNA: TGTGCCAGCAGTCCCCACGGGGTTGGGGTCTCCGAGCAGTACTTC.

V is TRBV19 and J is TRBJ1-6; D is perhaps TRBD1 (5 bases). The CDR3 runs to 15 residues. Trimming stripped 1 base from V and 5 bases from J, with 9 bases between. Germline CDR1 and CDR2: LNHDA and SQIVND (reference sequence). CDR3 DNA: TGTGCCAGTAGTATAGGGGTGACAGATAATTCACCCCTCCACTTT. Translated, it gives CASSIGVTDNSPLHF.

This clone was detected only once. The chain is built from TRBV7-3 and TRBJ1-1; D ambiguous. Deletions cut 1 base from V and 1 base from J, with 10 bases between. Germline lookup yields CDR1 SGHTA and CDR2 FQGTGA. The CDR3 is 15 residues long. CDR3: CASSLNLGANTEAFF. Here the CDR3 DNA reads TGTGCCAGCAGCTTAAATCTGGGTGCGAACACTGAAGCTTTCTTT.

This chain links TRBV5-1 with TRBJ1-6; D remains ambiguous. The CDR3 is 17 residues long. The V gene's germline CDR1 is SGHRS and CDR2 YFSETQ. Trimming left V 5 bases short and J 4 bases short, with 19 bases between. The chain's CDR3 is CASRLGRRRLYNSPLHF. The CDR3, as DNA: TGCGCCAGCAGACTAGGACGGAGACGACTATATAATTCACCCCTCCACTTT.